The sample holds one count of the clone carrying this T cell receptor beta chain. The record originates from a study of blood T cell repertoires in COVID-19. About the research overall: The analysed material was cDNA or gDNA that came from T cells, B-cell-depleted T cells, or PBMCs.

Sequencing used immunoSEQ multiplex PCR; TCRdb keeps in-frame clones, though not all of them. The sample records 150,000 to 200,000 clones, approximately 91% being singletons. What was sequenced was PBMCs or T cells enriched from blood (not recorded which). The receptor was derived from a woman aged 18-35 years who had recovered from COVID-19.

This chain's CDR3 is CASSQLERTDTQYF. The CDR3 DNA is TGTGCCAGCAGTCAACTTGAGCGCACAGATACGCAGTATTTT. The gene calls are TRBV9 and TRBJ2-3; D not certain. The CDR3 extends over 14 amino acids. CDR1 SGDLS and CDR2 YYNGEE come from the germline V gene. Trimming removed 5 bases at V and 1 base at J, with 11 bases between.